This T cell receptor (beta chain) was sequenced for a study of OX40 agonist ivuxolimab in advanced cancers. Study context: Therapy given before enrollment (anti-PD-1, anti-PD-L1 or anti-CTLA-4) was allowed, and around 44% had some. Partial responses were observed in three patients, of whom one had hepatocellular carcinoma and two had cutaneous melanoma. Study-level findings and limits: Low normalized clonal expansion also occurred in some nonresponding patients.

CDR1 and CDR2 (germline): SGHDT, YYEEEE. Trimming left V 0 bases short and J 0 bases short, with 9 bases between. This CDR3 spans 15 amino acids. In regard to this clone: Its antigen remains unknown.

Profiled with immunoSEQ multiplex PCR; TCRdb holds only in-frame clones, not every one. The sample gives some 90,000 clones, 87% of which show up once; about 0.33% is in the top ten. V gene TRBV5-6 combines with J gene TRBJ1-1, with no clear D. This clonotype was sampled from an adult with an advanced solid tumor such as melanoma, head and neck, liver or kidney cancer. The sequencing used CD4+ or CD8+ T cells sorted from blood, collected in a trial of the OX40 agonist ivuxolimab. Here the CDR3 reads CASSLVGPLNTEAFF. The CDR3 DNA follows: TGTGCCAGCAGCTTGGTAGGTCCGTTGAACACTGAAGCTTTCTTT.